Described below is a single TCR beta chain sequence and its context. The antigen is unknown. These data are taken from a study of T cell responses to AZD1222 COVID-19 vaccine. Findings of the study overall: Per reports, nearly half of all spike-specific TCRs target regions that are unmutated in variants. The donor group comprised mostly white British people and more females; the analysis possibly underestimated clonal diversity. Among those given AZD1222, only five or six were seropositive at baseline.

The protocol was immunoSEQ multiplex PCR, while the TCRdb copy is restricted to in-frame clones and leaves out a portion. Here the sample spans over 110,000 clones, almost 90% being singletons. J was trimmed by 2 bases and V by 2 bases; bases with no gene match: 9. Germline V CDR1 and CDR2: SGHAT, FQNNGV. The CDR3 length is 17 residues. The chain has TRBV11-2 and TRBJ2-7; TRBD1 matches at 10 bases. The origin of this receptor is an adult who received the AZD1222 COVID-19 vaccine. The source material was peripheral blood, sampled 28 days after the second AZD1222 dose. CDR3 in amino acids: CASSLKGAGTGAYEQYV. The CDR3 coding sequence is TGTGCCAGCAGCTTAAAGGGGGCCGGGACAGGGGCCTACGAGCAGTACGTC.